This TCR beta chain was sequenced during a study of blood T cell repertoires in COVID-19. Study as a whole: The United States, Italy and Spain provided the acute and convalescent COVID-19 samples. In each case, the material was cDNA or gDNA derived from T cells, B-cell-depleted T cells, or PBMCs.

This CDR3 contains 16 residues. In germline, CDR1 is SGHKS, CDR2 YYEKEE (reference sequence). The trim removed 4 bases at V and 2 bases at J, leaving 7 bases unmatched. Under the authors' procedure: Estimates of nucleated cell counts were drawn from the amplification of reference gene primers. The protocol was immunoSEQ multiplex PCR, while the TCRdb copy is restricted to in-frame clones and leaves out a portion. V and J calls and clone size are those listed in that table; D and trimming were worked out from the DNA. The sample lists over 200,000 clones, over 80% seen once, with more than 25% in the top ten.

The sample taken for sequencing was peripheral blood. The TCR sequence derives from a man aged 35 to 55 with acute or convalescent COVID-19. This chain connects TRBV5-5 to TRBJ2-1, with 9 positions matching TRBD1. This chain's CDR3 is CASSPLTGGTYNEQFF. In DNA, the CDR3 is TGTGCCAGCAGCCCTCTGACAGGGGGGACCTACAATGAGCAGTTCTTC.